The sample holds a few counts of the clone carrying this T cell receptor (beta chain). Its antigen is currently unknown. The CDR3 is made up of 13 amino acids. Between the trimmed V and J ends, which lost 4 bases and 7 bases, there was a span of 15 bases. The germline V gene has CDR1 SGHNT and CDR2 YYREEE (reference sequence). The TCR library protocol was used to attach unique molecular identifiers. These identifiers were attached to individual cDNA molecules. TCRdb re-analysed the 5' RACE reads in MiXCR, keeping a single row per CDR3 protein. Altogether approximately 98,000 distinct CDR3 sequences are present, 9% to 14% being singletons, with the ten largest covering around 3%. These data are taken from a study of early T cells in non-severe SARS-CoV-2 infection. In the study overall: The chains were unpaired, and the sequenced material was bulk RNA from unsorted whole blood.

Study results and caveats: Using VDJdb, the matching emphasized anti-spike CD8 responses while missing private and CD4 specificities.

The rearrangement uses TRBV5-4 and TRBJ2-7; the D is unclear. Input material: whole blood. This TCR came from an adult who was a healthcare worker with PCR-confirmed SARS-CoV-2 infection or an uninfected control (not recorded which). CDR3 sequence reads: CASSQGRLGEQYF. The DNA of the CDR3 is TGTGCCAGCAGCCAAGGCAGGTTAGGGGAGCAGTACTTC. Using reference TRBV5-4 and TRBJ2-7 for the parts outside the CDR3, the full variable domain is ETGVTQSPTHLIKTRGQQVTLRCSSQSGHNTVSWYQQALGQGPQFIFQYYREEENGRGNFPPRFSGLQFPNYSSELNVNALELDDSALYLCASSQGRLGEQYFGPGTRLTVT.